These 32 T cell receptor beta chains share one sample of origin, sequenced in a study of blood T cell repertoires in COVID-19. The assay was immunoSEQ multiplex PCR, and TCRdb's table has in-frame clones only and misses some. The top ten clones hold around 8.1% of a sample with 70,000 to 95,000 clones, around 88% of them seen once. The sample was peripheral blood. These receptors were obtained from a woman between 70 and 85 years old with acute or convalescent COVID-19.

The V gene is TRBV25-1, the J gene TRBJ2-7, with TRBD1 matching over 9 bases. The V gene's germline CDR1 is MGHDK and CDR2 SYGVNS. There are 17 residues in the CDR3. The trim removed 7 bases at V and 2 bases at J, leaving 15 bases unmatched. In DNA, the CDR3 is TGTGCCAGCACCCCCAACCTCGGGACAGGGCGTACCTACGAGCAGTACTTC. This translates into CASTPNLGTGRTYEQYF.

The chain recombines TRBV5-1 with TRBJ2-7; 11 nucleotides align to TRBD1. The CDR3 length is 14 residues. Germline loops: CDR1 SGHRS, CDR2 YFSETQ. With 7 bases clipped from V and 0 bases from J, the junction kept 3 bases outside the gene matches. The CDR3 is CASSGTGGSYEQYF. CDR3 bases: TGCGCCAGCTCGGGGACAGGGGGCTCCTACGAGCAGTACTTC.

The chain uses TRBV5-1 and TRBJ1-5; D remains ambiguous. This CDR3 comprises 14 residues. Between the trimmed V and J ends, which lost 0 bases and 3 bases, there was a span of 7 bases. Germline loops: CDR1 SGHRS, CDR2 YFSETQ. CDR3 region: CASSLGSDNQPQHF. The CDR3, as DNA: TGCGCCAGCAGCTTGGGTAGTGACAATCAGCCCCAGCATTTT.

This chain links TRBV5-1 with TRBJ1-2, with 9 nucleotides matching TRBD1. There are 15 residues in the CDR3. Germline CDR1 and CDR2: SGHRS and YFSETQ. The J segment lost 9 bases and the V segment lost 3 bases, leaving 12 bases of the junction unmatched. This CDR3 is CASSSKPGQGSSYTF. The CDR3 DNA follows: TGCGCCAGCAGCTCCAAACCGGGACAGGGTAGTAGCTACACCTTC.

The chain combines TRBV9 with TRBJ2-3; 10 bases match TRBD1. The germline gives CDR1 SGDLS, CDR2 YYNGEE. Trimming cost V 0 bases and J 7 bases; bases outside gene matches: 5. There are 15 residues in the CDR3. CDR3 residues: CASSVAGTGANTQYF. DNA for the CDR3: TGTGCCAGCAGCGTAGCTGGGACAGGGGCAAATACGCAGTATTTT.

The J gene is TRBJ2-3, the V gene TRBV6-2 or TRBV6-3; 14 positions match TRBD2. The CDR3 runs to 16 residues. CDR1 is MNHEY and CDR2 is SVGEGT in the germline V gene. J was trimmed by 3 bases and V by 2 bases; bases with no gene match: 1. The CDR3 DNA reads as TGTGCCAGCAGTTACGGGACTAGCGGGAGTACAGATACGCAGTATTTT. Translating it yields CASSYGTSGSTDTQYF.

The chain combines TRBV21-1 with TRBJ2-7; TRBD1 was called by the table and not checked on the DNA. TRBV21-1 is recorded as a pseudogene. The CDR3 extends over 12 amino acids. This chain's CDR3 is CASNRGPYEQYF. The CDR3, as DNA: TGTGCCAGTAACAGGGGGCCCTACGAGCAGTACTTC.

V gene TRBV5-1 combines with J gene TRBJ1-1; possibly TRBD1 for D (5 bases). The V gene lost 2 bases and the J gene lost 1 base, with 12 bases spanning the gap. Looked up from germline, CDR1 is SGHRS and CDR2 is YFSETQ. The CDR3 runs to 15 residues. The CDR3 sequence is CASSLRAGKNTEAFF. The CDR3 DNA reads as TGCGCCAGCAGCTTAAGGGCAGGGAAGAACACTGAAGCTTTCTTT.

CDR3 in amino acids: CATSVSGANVLTF. The CDR3 DNA follows: TGTGCCACCTCGGTCTCTGGGGCCAACGTCCTGACTTTC. The V call is TRBV24-1, the J call TRBJ2-6; no clear D gene. V lost 9 bases to trimming and J lost 0 bases, with 5 bases between them. Germline lookup yields CDR1 KGHDR and CDR2 SFDVKD. This CDR3 is built from 13 residues.

This clone was seen many times. The CDR3 DNA sequence: TGCGCCAGCAGCCAAAGTAGCGGGGAGAGCACAGATACGCAGTATTTT. Translated, it gives CASSQSSGESTDTQYF. The gene calls are TRBV4-1 and TRBJ2-3; 8 bases match TRBD2. Germline values: CDR1 MGHRA, CDR2 YSYEKL. V dropped 2 bases and J dropped 0; count of bases not matched to a gene: 4. The CDR3 length is 16 residues.

The genes are TRBV9 and TRBJ2-7; D is unclear. The CDR3 is 14 residues long. Germline V gives CDR1 SGDLS, CDR2 YYNGEE. Between the trimmed V and J ends, which lost 3 bases and 6 bases, there was a span of 16 bases. The CDR3 DNA is TGTGCCAGCAGCGACCGGGTTGAGCCTTCCGAGCAGTACTTC. It specifies CASSDRVEPSEQYF.

This clone was counted between two and nine times. This chain uses TRBV19 with TRBJ2-2; 10 bases are a match to TRBD1. The CDR3 is 18 residues long. Per germline, CDR1 LNHDA and CDR2 SQIVND (reference sequence). The V gene end was trimmed by 0 bases and the J gene end by 9 bases; junction bases not matched to a gene: 13. Here the CDR3 DNA reads TGTGCCAGTAGTATAGATTTCTTCGGGACAGGGGCAGCAAGGGAGCTGTTTTTT. Amino acid sequence: CASSIDFFGTGAARELFF.

The gene calls are TRBV5-4 and TRBJ2-7; possibly TRBD1 for D (6 bases). This CDR3 is built from 13 residues. The V gene lost 4 bases and the J gene lost 3 bases, with 11 bases spanning the gap. Germline loops: CDR1 SGHNT, CDR2 YYREEE (reference sequence). The CDR3, as DNA: TGTGCCAGCAGCGAGGACAGAAACTACGAGCAGTACTTC. Encoded protein: CASSEDRNYEQYF. The full variable domain, in which reference TRBV5-4 and TRBJ2-7 provide the parts outside the CDR3, is ETGVTQSPTHLIKTRGQQVTLRCSSQSGHNTVSWYQQALGQGPQFIFQYYREEENGRGNFPPRFSGLQFPNYSSELNVNALELDDSALYLCASSEDRNYEQYFGPGTRLTVT.

V gene TRBV10-1 combines with J gene TRBJ1-5; no clear D gene. CDR1 and CDR2 (germline): WNHNN, SYGVQD (reference sequence). This CDR3 comprises 12 residues. V was clipped by 3 bases and J by 6 bases, with 6 bases between them. The CDR3 DNA sequence: TGCGCCAGCAGTGATTCGGTTCAGCCCCAGCATTTT. Translating it yields CASSDSVQPQHF.

This chain joins TRBV3-1 (or the pseudogene TRBV3-2) and TRBJ1-4; D call uncertain. There are 16 residues in the CDR3. The V gene's germline CDR1 is LGHDT and CDR2 YNNKEL (reference sequence). V was shortened by 0 bases and J by 3 bases, with 11 bases between the two germline ends. The CDR3 coding sequence is TGTGCCAGCAGCCAAGACGGGTGGTACCCTAATGAAAAACTGTTTTTT. Amino acid sequence: CASSQDGWYPNEKLFF.

V and J are TRBV12-3 or TRBV12-4 and TRBJ2-5; D is perhaps TRBD2 (6 bases). The CDR3 is 13 residues long. The V and J ends lost 3 bases and 5 bases respectively, with 10 bases between them. CDR3 nucleotides: TGTGCCAGCAGTTTCGTTCGGGGGGAGACCCAGTACTTC. The encoded protein is CASSFVRGETQYF.

The sample holds a few counts of this clone. The chain links TRBV7-6 to TRBJ1-1, with D unclear. The ends were cut back, 2 bases at V and 1 base at J, with 5 bases in the middle. The CDR3 spans 13 residues. Germline CDR1 SGHVS, CDR2 FNYEAQ. CDR3 bases: TGTGCCAGCAGCTTAAAGAGGAACACTGAAGCTTTCTTT. It codes for CASSLKRNTEAFF. Variable domain in full (rest from reference TRBV7-6 and TRBJ1-1): GAGVSQSPRYKVTKRGQDVALRCDPISGHVSLYWYRQALGQGPEFLTYFNYEAQQDKSGLPNDRFSAERPEGSISTLTIQRTEQRDSAMYRCASSLKRNTEAFFGQGTRLTVV.

This sequence joins TRBV9 and TRBJ2-3, with TRBD2 matching over 10 bases. This CDR3 is built from 16 residues. CDR1 and CDR2 (germline): SGDLS, YYNGEE. V shed 1 base and J 4 bases; nucleotides not matched to a gene: 6. CDR3 loop: CASSVLSGRAPDTQYF. The CDR3 DNA reads as TGTGCCAGCAGCGTACTAAGCGGGAGGGCCCCAGATACGCAGTATTTT. Complete variable domain (other parts from reference TRBV9 and TRBJ2-3): DSGVTQTPKHLITATGQRVTLRCSPRSGDLSVYWYQQSLDQGLQFLIQYYNGEERAKGNILERFSAQQFPDLHSELNLSSLELGDSALYFCASSVLSGRAPDTQYFGPGTRLTVL.

The rearrangement uses TRBV2 and TRBJ1-3; the D is unclear. Germline V gene data show CDR1 as SNHLY and CDR2 as FYNNEI. The CDR3 covers 15 residues. V lost 4 bases, J lost 0 bases, and 10 bases lay in between. The CDR3 region is CASSVGSRSGNTIYF. CDR3 sequence (DNA): TGTGCCAGCAGTGTTGGCAGTCGCTCTGGAAACACCATATATTTT.

The chain employs TRBV18 and TRBJ1-2, with 7 bases matching TRBD1. The V and J ends lost 3 bases and 3 bases, in that order; junction bases with no gene match: 7. Germline assignment: CDR1 KGHSH and CDR2 LQKENI. This CDR3 has 15 amino acids. The CDR3 sequence is CASSPGQDFYYGYTF. The CDR3 DNA follows: TGTGCCAGCTCACCCGGACAGGATTTCTACTATGGCTACACCTTC.

This chain uses TRBV2 with TRBJ1-1, with D maybe TRBD1 (6 bases). Trimming took 6 bases from V and 0 from J, leaving 11 bases between them. The CDR3 has 14 amino acids. CDR1 SNHLY and CDR2 FYNNEI come from the germline V gene. The CDR3 here is CASSQGLMNTEAFF. For the CDR3, the DNA is TGTGCCAGCAGCCAGGGGCTTATGAACACTGAAGCTTTCTTT.

V is TRBV5-4 and J is TRBJ2-3; TRBD1 aligns across 7 bases. The V and J ends lost 0 bases and 4 bases, in that order; junction bases with no gene match: 8. CDR3 length: 16 amino acids. CDR1 SGHNT and CDR2 YYREEE come from the germline V gene (reference sequence). CDR3 coding DNA: TGTGCCAGCAGCTTGGAACAGGGGTTTCGGTCAGATACGCAGTATTTT. As protein: CASSLEQGFRSDTQYF.

V usage is TRBV3-1 (or the pseudogene TRBV3-2) and J usage is TRBJ1-4, with D hard to call. There are 15 residues in the CDR3. Trimming removed 1 base at V and 6 bases at J, with 12 bases between. Per germline, CDR1 LGHDT and CDR2 YNNKEL (reference sequence). The CDR3 is CASSQGVRLDEKLFF. The CDR3 DNA reads TGTGCCAGCAGCCAAGGGGTCAGACTGGATGAAAAACTGTTTTTT.

The rearrangement joins TRBV5-1 to TRBJ2-3; the match to TRBD1 covers 8 bases. The germline CDR1 and CDR2 sequences are SGHRS and YFSETQ. CDR3 length: 16 residues. V was pared by 0 bases and J by 3 bases, with 6 bases of the junction left unmatched. CDR3 region: CASSLARDRSTDTQYF. The DNA for the CDR3 is TGCGCCAGCAGCTTGGCGCGGGACAGGTCGACAGATACGCAGTATTTT.

The chain combines TRBV9 with TRBJ1-1; TRBD1 is a possible D gene (5 bases). This CDR3 has 13 residues. Deletions cut 3 bases from V and 1 base from J, with 7 bases between. CDR1 is SGDLS and CDR2 is YYNGEE in the germline V gene. This CDR3 reads CASSGTQNTEAFF. The DNA of the CDR3 is TGTGCCAGCAGCGGGACACAGAACACTGAAGCTTTCTTT.

The chain employs TRBV4-1 and TRBJ2-7, with a possible D match to TRBD2 (5 bases). The germline V gene encodes CDR1 MGHRA and CDR2 YSYEKL. The CDR3 covers 15 residues. With 0 bases removed from V and 2 bases from J, the gap between germline ends came to 11 bases. DNA for the CDR3: TGCGCCAGCAGCCAAGAAAGGACTTTAGCCTACGAGCAGTACTTC. This codes for CASSQERTLAYEQYF.

The chain links TRBV6-5 to TRBJ1-1; D uncertain. Germline V gene data show CDR1 as MNHEY and CDR2 as SVGAGI. The CDR3 is made up of 13 amino acids. Trimming took 0 bases from V and 6 from J, leaving 8 bases between them. CDR3 nucleotides: TGTGCCAGCAGTTACTCTCGGCGGTCTGAAGCTTTCTTT. It codes for CASSYSRRSEAFF.

The CDR3 protein is CASRQTFRGFEQFF. DNA of the CDR3: TGCGCCAGCAGGCAGACATTTCGGGGGTTCGAGCAGTTCTTC. The chain recombines TRBV4-1 with TRBJ2-1; a weak D match, TRBD2 (6 bases). From germline, CDR1 is MGHRA and CDR2 YSYEKL. Deletions cut 6 bases from V and 10 bases from J, with 19 bases between. The CDR3 length is 14 residues.

The chain links TRBV3-1 (or the pseudogene TRBV3-2) to TRBJ1-5; D is unresolved. The CDR3 spans 15 residues. Germline V gene sequence: CDR1 LGHDT, CDR2 YNNKEL (reference sequence). Trimming pared 4 bases from V and 3 bases from J, leaving 13 bases between. The CDR3 region has the DNA TGTGCCAGCAGCCCTAATCAGGACTACAATCAGCCCCAGCATTTT. Translation: CASSPNQDYNQPQHF.

The genes are TRBV7-2 and TRBJ1-6, with D tentatively TRBD1 (6 bases). The CDR3 has 13 amino acids. V was clipped by 1 base and J by 9 bases, with 7 bases between them. The germline V gene has CDR1 SGHTA and CDR2 FQGNSA. The CDR3 bases are TGTGCCAGCAGCTTAGTCAGGGGTTCACCCCTCCACTTT. Its translation: CASSLVRGSPLHF.

The rearrangement joins TRBV2 to TRBJ2-7; 7 bases are shared with TRBD2. The CDR3 is made up of 13 amino acids. Trimming at V came to 8 bases and at J to 7 bases, leaving 11 bases not matched to a gene. CDR1 is SNHLY and CDR2 is FYNNEI in the germline V gene. As DNA, the CDR3 is TGTGCCAGCGAGCGGGATCTTCCGGGGGAGCAGTACTTC. This codes for CASERDLPGEQYF. Based on the CDR3 plus reference TRBV2 and TRBJ2-7, the full variable domain is EPEVTQTPSHQVTQMGQEVILRCVPISNHLYFYWYRQILGQKVEFLVSFYNNEISEKSEIFDDQFSVERPDGSNFTLKIRSTKLEDSAMYFCASERDLPGEQYFGPGTRLTVT.

This chain uses TRBV3-1 (or the pseudogene TRBV3-2) with TRBJ1-5; a possible D gene is TRBD1 (6 bases). V lost 4 bases to trimming and J lost 4 bases, with 11 bases between them. The CDR3 is 14 residues long. Germline V gene lookup returns CDR1 LGHDT and CDR2 YNNKEL (reference sequence). CDR3 in amino acids: CASSLQGGNQPQHF. DNA for the CDR3: TGTGCCAGCAGCCTACAGGGTGGAAATCAGCCCCAGCATTTT.